A selection of T cell receptor beta chains follows, all from one sample in a study of T cell responses to AZD1222 COVID-19 vaccine. Sequencing was performed with immunoSEQ multiplex PCR; in TCRdb, only in-frame clones are kept and a portion is missing. The top ten clones hold about 6.3% of a sample with around 59,000 clones, roughly 87% of them seen once. This sample comprised peripheral blood, obtained 28 days after the second AZD1222 dose. All receptors come from an adult who received the AZD1222 COVID-19 vaccine. Each CDR3 is given without its conserved first and last residue. A D gene is named only where the DNA matches it firmly. The size entry is marked missing in some rows and otherwise reads once, few, many or a size class.

D	size	J	V	CDR3
-	-	TRBJ1-5	TRBV15	ATSRDHGYSNQPQH
-	-	TRBJ1-4	TRBV5-4	ASSPGSGAANEKLF
TRBD1	-	TRBJ1-6	TRBV10-3	AIRQGATLGSPLH
-	few	TRBJ1-5	TRBV24-1	ATSVGGGNQPQH
TRBD1	-	TRBJ1-5	TRBV27	ASSRGTGEAYQPQH
-	-	TRBJ1-4	TRBV6-5	ASWPHLGNEKLF
-	-	TRBJ2-5	TRBV7-6	ASSLVLNRVPRESLETQY
-	-	TRBJ1-5	TRBV24-1	ATSDGGRINQPQH
TRBD2	-	TRBJ2-1	TRBV5-1	ASSLVGLAGGHNNEQF
-	-	TRBJ1-1	TRBV27	ASSPNRRQEGNTEAF
-	-	TRBJ1-4	TRBV6-5	ASSYRPASTNEKLF
-	-	TRBJ1-2	TRBV5-1	ASSLVGREGEGYT
-	-	TRBJ1-2	TRBV10-2	ASSESRSGPYGYT
-	-	TRBJ1-4	TRBV4-1	ASSQSYEKLF
TRBD2	-	TRBJ2-7	TRBV10-3	AARGGRLSYEQY
-	-	TRBJ2-7	TRBV6-5	ASSYAGLTSYEQY
TRBD1	-	TRBJ1-2	TRBV5-1	ASSLAGQGNYGYT
-	-	TRBJ2-2	TRBV19	ASSVDRLNTGELF
TRBD1	-	TRBJ2-5	TRBV5-4	ASSLGQGVYQETQY
-	-	TRBJ2-1	TRBV12-5	ASGLTRNNEQF
TRBD1	-	TRBJ1-1	TRBV7-2	ASSLDRGQLAEAF
TRBD1	once	TRBJ1-5	TRBV19	ASSIEPPIRDRGRNQPQH
TRBD2	-	TRBJ2-7	TRBV2	ARSRLAGDEQY
-	-	TRBJ2-5	TRBV19	ASSMWGGETQY
TRBD1	-	TRBJ1-6	TRBV6-5	ASSLDRGPPLH
TRBD1	-	TRBJ1-2	TRBV5-6	ASSLTGVYGYT
TRBD1	-	TRBJ1-2	TRBV7-2	ASSRLGQGGGYT
-	-	TRBJ1-1	TRBV18	ASSPKGSEGEAF
-	-	TRBJ2-7	TRBV9	ASSVDGTSYEQY
-	-	TRBJ2-3	TRBV3-1/TRBV3-2	ASSPQFTDTQY
-	-	TRBJ1-5	TRBV18	ASSPIKGNSNQPQH
-	-	TRBJ1-1	TRBV30	AWIGSQDTEAF
TRBD1	-	TRBJ1-2	TRBV28	ASSPGGQSPNYGYT
TRBD2	-	TRBJ2-1	TRBV24-1	ATSKRGAYNEQF
-	-	TRBJ2-5	TRBV6-2/TRBV6-3	ASSYRAGETQY